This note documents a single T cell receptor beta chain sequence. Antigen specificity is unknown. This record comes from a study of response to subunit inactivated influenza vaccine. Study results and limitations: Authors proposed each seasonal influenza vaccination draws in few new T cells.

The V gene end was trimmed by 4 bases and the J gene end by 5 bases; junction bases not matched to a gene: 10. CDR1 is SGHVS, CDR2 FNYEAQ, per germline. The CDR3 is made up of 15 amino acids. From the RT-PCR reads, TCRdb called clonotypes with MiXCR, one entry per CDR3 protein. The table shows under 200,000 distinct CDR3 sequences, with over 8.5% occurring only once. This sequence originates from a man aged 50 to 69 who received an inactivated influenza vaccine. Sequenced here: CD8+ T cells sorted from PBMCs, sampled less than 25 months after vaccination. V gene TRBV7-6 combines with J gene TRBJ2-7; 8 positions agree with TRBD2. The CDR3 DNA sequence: TGTGCCAGCAGCTCATCGGCGGGGGGATCCCACGAGCAGTACTTC. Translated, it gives CASSSSAGGSHEQYF.